This entry lists 26 T cell receptor beta chains sequenced from one sample in a study of response to subunit inactivated influenza vaccine listed by TCRdb under 2018. The protocol used for the library was RT-PCR. Instrument on record: Illumina HiSeq 2500. TCRdb's own reprocessing of the public reads used fastp at Q25 and MiXCR and kept productive beta chains. Merged by CDR3 protein, the rows form single entries marked with the most common genes and DNA. This sample holds hundreds of thousands of distinct CDR3 sequences; roughly 8.2% were observed only once. 13% of the sample is taken by the ten largest. Sequenced here: PBMCs from blood, sampled around 25 months after vaccination. These receptors came from a man aged 50-75 years who received an inactivated influenza vaccine. Donor details come from another sample of the same person, matched by shared clones.

V usage is TRBV5-1 and J usage is TRBJ2-7; 7 bases match TRBD1. V shed 3 bases and J 4 bases; nucleotides not matched to a gene: 4. Germline CDR1 reads SGHRS; CDR2 reads YFSETQ. The CDR3 covers 13 residues. The CDR3 coding sequence is TGCGCCAGCAGCTGGATGACAGGGTACGAGCAGTACTTC. Encoded protein: CASSWMTGYEQYF.

At least ten counts were recorded for this clonotype. The chain combines TRBV7-2 with TRBJ1-3; D not certain. Germline V gives CDR1 SGHTA, CDR2 FQGNSA. The CDR3 has 15 residues. V was clipped by 1 base and J by 1 base, with 8 bases between them. As DNA, the CDR3 is TGTGCCAGCAGCTTAGTGGAGGGATCTGGAAACACCATATATTTT. Translated: CASSLVEGSGNTIYF.

This clonotype showed up many times. The genes are TRBV30 and TRBJ2-1; 9 positions agree with TRBD2. The CDR3 consists of 14 residues. Per the germline V gene, CDR1 is GTSNPN and CDR2 is SVGIG (reference sequence). With V trimmed by 0 bases and J by 7 bases, 4 bases remained unmatched. For the CDR3, the DNA is TGTGCCTGGAGTGTACGCCTAGCGGGAAATGAGCAGTTCTTC. Translated: CAWSVRLAGNEQFF.

The V and J genes are TRBV29-1 and TRBJ1-2; D is undetermined. CDR3 size: 12 residues. Germline CDR1 SQVTM, CDR2 ANQGSEA. V gave up 4 bases and J gave up 8 bases, with 14 bases separating them. The CDR3: CSVVAFREGYTF. The CDR3 bases are TGCAGCGTTGTGGCCTTTAGGGAAGGCTACACCTTC.

The chain couples TRBV7-2 to TRBJ2-1; D ambiguous. The germline CDR1 and CDR2 sequences are SGHTA and FQGNSA. The CDR3 has 12 amino acids. V was clipped by 1 base and J by 9 bases, with 7 bases between them. CDR3 sequence: CASSLGLGEQFF. The CDR3 DNA sequence: TGTGCCAGCAGCTTAGGGCTCGGTGAGCAGTTCTTC. The entire variable domain, with the rest obtained from reference TRBV7-2 and TRBJ2-1, is as follows: GAGVSQSPSNKVTEKGKDVELRCDPISGHTALYWYRQSLGQGLEFLIYFQGNSAPDKSGLPSDRFSAERTGGSVSTLTIQRTQQEDSAVYLCASSLGLGEQFFGPGTRLTVL.

This clonotype has more than one count but fewer than ten. V usage is TRBV9 and J usage is TRBJ1-2; the D is unclear. Per germline, CDR1 SGDLS and CDR2 YYNGEE. CDR3 length equals 15 residues. Trimming pared 3 bases from V and 1 base from J, leaving 13 bases between. The CDR3 sequence: CASSGVEAFNYGYTF. The CDR3 nucleotides read TGTGCCAGCAGCGGGGTAGAGGCGTTTAACTATGGCTACACCTTC.

J is TRBJ2-6 and V is TRBV28, with D possibly matching TRBD2 (5 bases). The CDR3 is 14 amino acids. V was shortened by 4 bases and J by 15 bases, with 19 bases between the two germline ends. Germline loops: CDR1 MDHEN, CDR2 SYDVKM. The DNA of the CDR3 is TGTGCCAGCAGTTATTGGGCCGCCAGTGAGGGCCTGACTTTC. Protein: CASSYWAASEGLTF.

The chain links TRBV21-1 to TRBJ1-1; the DNA was not used to check the table's D call, TRBD1. TRBV21-1 is assigned pseudogene status. The CDR3 extends over 15 amino acids. The CDR3 region is CASSNQGPEDTEAFF. The CDR3 DNA sequence: TGTGCCAGCAGCAATCAGGGGCCAGAGGACACTGAAGCTTTCTTT.

This clonotype was detected ten times or more. The V call is TRBV10-1, the J call TRBJ1-2; D gene uncertain. Trimming shortened V by 6 bases and J by 5 bases, and 28 bases separated the two germline ends. The germline CDR1 and CDR2 sequences are WNHNN and SYGVQD (reference sequence). This CDR3 spans 18 amino acids. The CDR3 bases are TGCGCCAGCAGGGGCATTGCCTGGGCGCCCGCCAGATTTTATGGCTACACCTTC. Its protein is CASRGIAWAPARFYGYTF.

The V and J genes are TRBV7-8 and TRBJ1-5; TRBD1 matches at 9 bases. V was clipped by 1 base and J by 7 bases; unmatched bases: 11. The CDR3 totals 17 residues. From germline, CDR1 is SGHVS and CDR2 FQNEAQ. CDR3 DNA sequence: TGTGCCAGCAGCTTAGGGGGGGGACAGGGAAGGAGGCAGCCCCAGCATTTT. It codes for CASSLGGGQGRRQPQHF.

This clonotype was detected many times. CDR3 DNA sequence: TGTGCCTGGAGTCCTAATAGCAATCAGCCCCAGCATTTT. Translated: CAWSPNSNQPQHF. The rearrangement uses TRBV30 and TRBJ1-5, with D unclear. The germline V and J ends were trimmed by 2 bases and 0 bases, with 5 bases remaining between them. Germline V gene data show CDR1 as GTSNPN and CDR2 as SVGIG (reference sequence). The CDR3 loop spans 13 amino acids.

This clonotype was detected many times. This chain links TRBV3-1 with TRBJ2-1; D gene uncertain. Trimming cost V 0 bases and J 8 bases, with 8 bases left between them. From germline, CDR1 is LGHDT and CDR2 YNNKEL (reference sequence). The CDR3 is 13 residues long. In DNA, the CDR3 is TGTGCCAGCAGCCAAGAGGTTCAGGATGAGCAGTTCTTC. It yields the protein CASSQEVQDEQFF.

The CDR3 DNA sequence: TGTGCCAGTGAGCGGGAGGACTCCTACGAGCAGTACTTC. It specifies CASEREDSYEQYF. The genes are TRBV7-9 and TRBJ2-7, with 9 bases matching TRBD2. Germline CDR1 SEHNR, CDR2 FQNEAQ (reference sequence). V lost 9 bases and J lost 0; bases outside the gene matches: 3. This CDR3 spans 13 amino acids.

The V call is TRBV3-1, the J call TRBJ2-7; D is unresolved. The CDR3 contains 14 residues. Germline V CDR1 and CDR2: LGHDT, YNNKEL (reference sequence). V shed 2 bases and J shed 3 bases, with 11 bases lying between them. The CDR3 bases are TGTGCCAGCAGCCAAAGAAGGGTTCTCTACGAGCAGTACTTC. This translates into CASSQRRVLYEQYF.

Here the CDR3 DNA reads TGTGCCAGCAGCCCCCCCAATACGCCCCAAGAGACCCAGTACTTC. It translates to CASSPPNTPQETQYF. This chain connects TRBV11-3 to TRBJ2-5; D ambiguous. Trimming pared 5 bases from V and 1 base from J, leaving 14 bases between. The CDR3 consists of 15 residues. The germline V gene encodes CDR1 SGHNT and CDR2 YENEEA. Variable domain in full (rest from reference TRBV11-3 and TRBJ2-5): EAGVVQSPRYKIIEKKQPVAFWCNPISGHNTLYWYLQNLGQGPELLIRYENEEAVDDSQLPKDRFSAERLKGVDSTLKIQPAELGDSAVYLCASSPPNTPQETQYFGPGTRLLVL.

This clonotype has ten or more counts. This chain uses TRBV9 with TRBJ2-1; 11 nucleotides match TRBD2. Germline CDR1 reads SGDLS; CDR2 reads YYNGEE. The CDR3 length is 15 residues. Unmatched junction bases numbered 5, after V lost 5 bases and J lost 4 bases. CDR3 DNA sequence: TGTGCCAGCAGTTTGACTAGCGGGACTTACAATGAGCAGTTCTTC. Its translation: CASSLTSGTYNEQFF.

This clonotype was recorded many times. V usage is TRBV20-1 and J usage is TRBJ1-3, with D unclear. There are 15 residues in the CDR3. V dropped 0 bases and J dropped 0 bases, with 9 bases sitting between them. Germline CDR1 is DFQATT and CDR2 is SNEGSKA (reference sequence). The CDR3 reads CSARDRYPSGNTIYF. The CDR3, as DNA: TGCAGTGCTAGAGATCGGTATCCCTCTGGAAACACCATATATTTT.

A few counts support this clonotype. The chain has TRBV10-3 and TRBJ2-1; D gene unclear. Deletions cut 0 bases from V and 2 bases from J, with 11 bases between. This CDR3 is 16 amino acids long. CDR1 is ENHRY, CDR2 SYGVKD, per germline. CDR3 nucleotides: TGTGCCATCAGTGAGTCGACCGGACGCACCTACAATGAGCAGTTCTTC. Protein product: CAISESTGRTYNEQFF.

The rearrangement uses TRBV12-3 or TRBV12-4 and TRBJ1-5, with D uncertain. The CDR3 sequence is 13 residues long. Deletions cut 2 bases from V and 9 bases from J, with 11 bases between. The CDR3 sequence is CASSLSTTPPQHF. DNA of the CDR3: TGTGCCAGCAGTTTATCCACAACTCCGCCCCAGCATTTT.

The sample holds a few counts of this clonotype. V usage is TRBV20-1 and J usage is TRBJ2-7; tentatively, D is TRBD2 (6 bases). This CDR3 contains 15 residues. Trimming removed 3 bases at V and 3 bases at J, with 18 bases between. CDR1 DFQATT and CDR2 SNEGSKA come from the germline V gene (reference sequence). In DNA, the CDR3 is TGCAGTGCTAGTATGACCGGGACTCCCTACTACGAGCAGTACTTC. This encodes CSASMTGTPYYEQYF.

The chain has TRBV6-5 and TRBJ1-5; no definite D call. V was cut by 0 bases and J by 7 bases, with 7 bases left in between. The CDR3 length is 13 residues. CDR1 is MNHEY and CDR2 is SVGAGI in the germline V gene. CDR3 residues: CASSYSIRQPQHF. For the CDR3, the DNA is TGTGCCAGCAGTTACTCGATCAGGCAGCCCCAGCATTTT.

This clonotype was detected ten times or more. V is TRBV6-1 and J is TRBJ2-5; D possibly corresponds to TRBD2 (5 bases). Trimming cost V 1 base and J 7 bases, with 10 bases left between them. This CDR3 contains 13 residues. In germline, CDR1 is MNHNS, CDR2 SASEGT. The CDR3 is CASSEGPRGTQYF. CDR3 bases: TGTGCCAGCAGTGAAGGCCCCCGGGGGACCCAGTACTTC.

This clonotype was counted between two and nine times. The V and J genes are TRBV6-5 and TRBJ1-6, with D possibly TRBD1 on 5 matching bases. This CDR3 is 15 amino acids long. V was trimmed by 0 bases and J by 7 bases, leaving 10 bases between them. Per the germline V gene, CDR1 is MNHEY and CDR2 is SVGAGI. Written as DNA, the CDR3 is TGTGCCAGCAGTTACTCGATCAGGGCAAATTCACCCCTCCACTTT. Residues: CASSYSIRANSPLHF.

This clonotype turned up a few times. J is TRBJ2-5 and V is TRBV20-1; D call uncertain. There are 14 residues in the CDR3. Germline V lookup: CDR1 DFQATT, CDR2 SNEGSKA (reference sequence). The V end lost 0 bases, the J end lost 5 bases, and 13 bases lay between the germline ends. The CDR3, as DNA: TGCAGTGCTAGAGAAACGAAATTGCCGGAGACCCAGTACTTC. Its translation: CSARETKLPETQYF.

This sequence joins TRBV4-1 and TRBJ2-7; 11 bases align to TRBD1. With V trimmed by 4 bases and J by 3 bases, 2 bases remained unmatched. The CDR3 totals 14 residues. Germline loops: CDR1 MGHRA, CDR2 YSYEKL. This CDR3 reads CASSRTGGIYEQYF. The CDR3 coding sequence is TGCGCCAGCAGCCGGACAGGGGGCATCTACGAGCAGTACTTC.

This clonotype was seen ten or more times. V is TRBV3-1 and J is TRBJ1-3; D unclear. Trimming took 1 base from V and 5 from J, leaving 6 bases between them. CDR3 size: 13 residues. Germline V gives CDR1 LGHDT, CDR2 YNNKEL (reference sequence). The CDR3: CASSQGKRNTIYF. The CDR3 region has the DNA TGTGCCAGCAGCCAAGGAAAACGAAACACCATATATTTT.